The clone carrying this T cell receptor beta chain was observed at least ten times. The data stem from a study of CD8+CD57+ T cells in acquired aplastic anemia. TCR beta VDJ combinations and CDR3 sequences were profiled from genomic DNA. TCRdb recomputed calls from the reads with MiXCR, one row per CDR3 protein. The repertoire holds 89,000 or so distinct CDR3 sequences, about 67% seen once, with approximately 65% in the top ten. In patients chosen for sequencing, flow cytometry had shown CD8+CD57+ cell expansion. The V and J ends lost 3 bases and 5 bases respectively, with 17 bases between them. CDR1 and CDR2 (germline): SGDLS, YYNGEE. The CDR3 runs to 15 residues.

This sequence joins TRBV9 and TRBJ2-5; a possible D gene is TRBD1 (6 bases). Sequencing was performed on sorted CD4+, CD8+, or CD8+CD57+ T cells (not recorded which) from PBMCs. The sequence was obtained from a human donor with aplastic anemia. CDR3 sequence (DNA): TGTGCCAGCAGCGAGAGAACAGGGTTGGGGGAGACCCAGTACTTC. This translates into CASSERTGLGETQYF.